This TCR beta chain was sequenced in a study of CD8 T cells in ankylosing spondylitis (dated by TCRdb to about 2017). As for the study more broadly: The study set out to find disease-linked TCR variants by profiling T cell receptor beta repertoires in ankylosing spondylitis patients and healthy donors. Peripheral blood was sampled, and synovial fluid was also collected from ankylosing spondylitis patients. The full study cohort comprised about 24 ankylosing spondylitis patients and approximately 100 healthy donors. The paper as a whole reports these results and caveats: According to the report, matched synovial fluid samples from ankylosing spondylitis patients were significantly enriched for the disease-linked clones. In peripheral blood, the disease-linked clones were found at relatively low frequencies and had a CD8+ phenotype. Some motif variants had previously been reported in the synovial fluid and blood of reactive arthritis patients, which suggests shared mechanisms of disease initiation. Blood from ankylosing spondylitis patients appeared to be characterized by a TCR beta motif made up of several highly homologous amino acid variants.

CDR1 and CDR2 (MNHGY, SVAAGI) derive from the germline V gene. Between the V and J ends, shortened by 6 bases and 13 bases respectively, the junction contains 7 bases. Reading from cysteine to phenylalanine, the CDR3 counts 8 amino acids. Only the CDR3 portion is preserved as DNA: 24 bases, with reading frame beginning at the first base. Sequenced using an Illumina HiSeq 2500. TCR beta libraries were prepared by quantitative 5'-RACE with molecular barcodes. The paper's processing steps were these. To identify disease-linked TCR variants, a new computational method was used, one built on a probabilistic model of VDJ rearrangement. The public reads were quality trimmed at Q25 with fastp and then assembled into clones with MiXCR by TCRdb, keeping productive beta chains. When rows share a CDR3 protein, they turn into one entry using the most common DNA and genes. These V and J calls rely on TCRdb rather than the paper's analysis. The sample table records approximately 300,000 distinct CDR3 sequences; approximately 8.2% of these occur just once. The top ten clones comprise approximately 14% of the sample.

This clonotype was seen more than once but under ten times. The antigen this receptor binds is unknown. No much larger clone is present one base from it, and per-base qualities are unavailable. Sequencing used blood, either unsorted or a sorted T cell fraction (not recorded which). This clonotype originated in a male donor with ankylosing spondylitis. The sequence links TRBV6-9 to TRBJ2-7; a confident D gene designation cannot be given. In nucleotide form, the sequence is TGTGCCAGCAGGGACGACTACTTC. This sequence encodes CASRDDYF.